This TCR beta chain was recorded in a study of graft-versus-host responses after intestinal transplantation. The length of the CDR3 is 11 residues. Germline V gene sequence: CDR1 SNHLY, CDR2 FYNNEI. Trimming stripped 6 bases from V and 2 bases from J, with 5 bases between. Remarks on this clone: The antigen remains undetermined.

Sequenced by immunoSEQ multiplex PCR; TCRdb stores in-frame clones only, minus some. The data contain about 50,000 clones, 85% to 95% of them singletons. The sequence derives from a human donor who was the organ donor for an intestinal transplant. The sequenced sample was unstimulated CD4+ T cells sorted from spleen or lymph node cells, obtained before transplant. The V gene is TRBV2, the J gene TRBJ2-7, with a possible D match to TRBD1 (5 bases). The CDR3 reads CASRDTYEQYF. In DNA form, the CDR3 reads TGTGCCAGCAGGGACACCTACGAGCAGTACTTC.